Each of the 19 T cell receptor beta chains below was sequenced from the same sample in a study of T cell changes during pregnancy in multiple sclerosis. The table came from immunoSEQ multiplex PCR; TCRdb's copy has only in-frame clones and leaves some out. The sample lists roughly 33,000 clones, roughly nine tenths occurring once. The source was CD4+ T cells from peripheral blood mononuclear cells, collected in the third trimester of pregnancy. The receptors originated from a female donor in good health, enrolled as a control in a pregnancy study.

The CDR3 region is CASSQVFSGAGGWGETQYF. In DNA form, the CDR3 reads TGCGCCAGCAGCCAAGTGTTTTCTGGTGCGGGAGGATGGGGAGAGACCCAGTACTTC. V usage is TRBV4-1 and J usage is TRBJ2-5; TRBD2 matches at 8 bases. Germline V CDR1 and CDR2: MGHRA, YSYEKL. V shed 1 base and J 4 bases; nucleotides not matched to a gene: 17. This CDR3 is 19 amino acids long.

The chain links TRBV6-5 to TRBJ2-5; 8 bases line up with TRBD1. The CDR3 has 13 amino acids. V shed 6 bases and J 9 bases; nucleotides not matched to a gene: 9. Germline CDR1 MNHEY, CDR2 SVGAGI. Written as DNA, the CDR3 is TGTGCCAGCAGGGTGACAGGGGCAGGGTCCCAGTACTTC. It specifies CASRVTGAGSQYF.

The gene calls are TRBV9 and TRBJ1-3; TRBD1 might be the D (5 bases). Germline CDR1 is SGDLS and CDR2 is YYNGEE. V was pared by 4 bases and J by 4 bases, with 21 bases between. This CDR3 has 17 amino acids. CDR3 loop: CASSPTNIRDRGNTIYF. The CDR3 DNA sequence: TGTGCCAGCAGCCCCACTAACATCCGAGACAGAGGAAACACCATATATTTT.

This clone has a single count. The V gene is TRBV28, the J gene TRBJ1-2, with D maybe TRBD1 (6 bases). Germline lookup yields CDR1 MDHEN and CDR2 SYDVKM. Trimming removed 7 bases from V and 8 bases from J, with 17 bases in between. The CDR3 is 13 residues long. The CDR3 nucleotides read TGTGCCAGCACAGCCACAGGGTTTTCCGGCTACACCTTC. Protein sequence: CASTATGFSGYTF.

The genes are TRBV7-9 and TRBJ1-1, with TRBD1 matching over 9 bases. The germline CDR1 and CDR2 sequences are SEHNR and FQNEAQ (reference sequence). The CDR3 is 14 residues long. V lost 5 bases to trimming and J lost 1 base; unmatched junction nucleotides: 2. In nucleotides, the CDR3 is TGTGCCAGCAGCACGACAGGGGGGAACACTGAAGCTTTCTTT. Its protein is CASSTTGGNTEAFF.

The chain combines TRBV18 with TRBJ2-5; perhaps TRBD1 as D (5 bases). Per germline, CDR1 KGHSH and CDR2 LQKENI. Between the trimmed V and J ends, which lost 2 bases and 3 bases, there was a span of 7 bases. The CDR3 has 13 residues. CDR3 sequence reads: CASSPTREETQYF. In DNA form, the CDR3 reads TGTGCCAGCTCACCAACCAGGGAAGAGACCCAGTACTTC. Using reference TRBV18 and TRBJ2-5 for the parts outside the CDR3, the full variable domain is NAGVMQNPRHLVRRRGQEARLRCSPMKGHSHVYWYRQLPEEGLKFMVYLQKENIIDESGMPKERFSAEFPKEGPSILRIQQVVRGDSAAYFCASSPTREETQYFGPGTRLLVL.

The chain links TRBV6-1 to TRBJ1-1; a weak D match, TRBD1 (5 bases). The germline gives CDR1 MNHNS, CDR2 SASEGT. V was trimmed by 0 bases and J by 4 bases, leaving 9 bases between them. The CDR3 consists of 14 residues. Here the CDR3 DNA reads TGTGCCAGCAGTGAAGCGGGGGGTCCCACTGAAGCTTTCTTT. It yields the protein CASSEAGGPTEAFF.

The V gene is TRBV5-5, the J gene TRBJ1-2, with D unresolved. V shed 4 bases and J shed 5 bases, with 15 bases lying between them. This CDR3 is 14 amino acids long. The germline gives CDR1 SGHKS, CDR2 YYEKEE (reference sequence). The CDR3 protein is CASSLPTGVYGYTF. CDR3 in DNA: TGTGCCAGCAGCCTGCCGACCGGGGTTTATGGCTACACCTTC.

The chain links TRBV7-2 to TRBJ1-6; D gene uncertain. CDR3 size: 13 residues. CDR1 is SGHTA, CDR2 FQGNSA, per germline. V was cut by 6 bases and J by 9 bases, with 12 bases left in between. The CDR3 loop reads CASRAEGVSPLHF. CDR3 bases: TGTGCCAGCAGAGCGGAGGGCGTTTCACCCCTCCACTTT.

The genes are TRBV27 and TRBJ2-2; D is perhaps TRBD2 (7 bases). CDR1 and CDR2 from the germline V gene are MNHEY and SMNVEV (reference sequence). CDR3 size: 16 residues. Trimming shortened V by 5 bases and J by 4 bases, and 17 bases separated the two germline ends. CDR3 loop: CASSPLAGASTGELFF. The CDR3 DNA sequence: TGTGCCAGCAGTCCGCTGGCGGGGGCATCCACCGGGGAGCTGTTTTTT.

CDR3 amino acids: CSVEDRGASGYGYTF. Written as DNA, the CDR3 is TGCAGCGTTGAAGATCGGGGGGCCTCTGGCTATGGCTACACCTTC. The chain recombines TRBV29-1 with TRBJ1-2; tentatively, D is TRBD1 (6 bases). The germline CDR1 and CDR2 sequences are SQVTM and ANQGSEA. With 0 bases removed from V and 4 bases from J, the gap between germline ends came to 15 bases. CDR3 length equals 15 residues.

The chain is built from TRBV5-3 and TRBJ2-5, with no clear D. TRBV5-3 is filed as an ORF, its function uncertain. Trimming took 6 bases from V and 7 from J, leaving 7 bases between them. CDR3 length equals 10 residues. DNA of the CDR3: TGTGCCAGAACCTCCGGGACCCAGTACTTC. Encoded protein: CARTSGTQYF.

The chain carries TRBV30 and TRBJ2-7; tentatively, D is TRBD1 (5 bases). Germline V lookup: CDR1 GTSNPN, CDR2 SVGIG (reference sequence). The CDR3 is made up of 11 amino acids. V was clipped by 5 bases and J by 3 bases, with 8 bases between them. CDR3 coding DNA: TGTGCCTGGGGGGCGATCTACGAGCAGTACTTC. It translates to CAWGAIYEQYF.

The chain couples TRBV7-2 to TRBJ1-1, with 10 bases identical to TRBD1. Per the germline V gene, CDR1 is SGHTA and CDR2 is FQGNSA. There are 14 residues in the CDR3. With 6 bases clipped from V and 5 bases from J, the junction kept 6 bases outside the gene matches. The CDR3 DNA sequence: TGTGCCAGCAGTTGGGGGACAGGGGATACTGAAGCTTTCTTT. Its translation is CASSWGTGDTEAFF. The full variable domain, completed using reference TRBV7-2 and TRBJ1-1, is GAGVSQSPSNKVTEKGKDVELRCDPISGHTALYWYRQSLGQGLEFLIYFQGNSAPDKSGLPSDRFSAERTGGSVSTLTIQRTQQEDSAVYLCASSWGTGDTEAFFGQGTRLTVV.

The rearrangement joins TRBV2 to TRBJ2-4; a weak D match, TRBD1 (5 bases). This CDR3 region has 13 residues. Trimming took off 1 base at V and 10 bases at J, with 11 bases between the two ends. CDR1 is SNHLY and CDR2 is FYNNEI in the germline V gene. For the CDR3, the DNA is TGTGCCAGCAGTGAAGGTGGACCAGGGATTCAGTACTTC. It specifies CASSEGGPGIQYF.

The chain recombines TRBV28 with TRBJ2-1; 7 bases agree with TRBD1. Germline V gene sequence: CDR1 MDHEN, CDR2 SYDVKM. The CDR3 extends over 14 amino acids. Trimming cost V 9 bases and J 7 bases; bases outside gene matches: 12. This CDR3 reads CASTIEGQINEQFF. CDR3 coding DNA: TGTGCCAGTACGATCGAGGGACAGATTAATGAGCAGTTCTTC.

This chain joins TRBV6-5 and TRBJ2-1; 7 bases align to TRBD1. CDR3 length equals 12 residues. V dropped 6 bases and J dropped 12; count of bases not matched to a gene: 8. The germline V gene has CDR1 MNHEY and CDR2 SVGAGI. The CDR3 loop is CASRPQTGWQFF. For the CDR3, the DNA is TGTGCCAGCAGACCCCAGACAGGGTGGCAGTTCTTC.

The genes are TRBV7-9 and TRBJ1-2, with a possible D match to TRBD1 (5 bases). In germline, CDR1 is SEHNR, CDR2 FQNEAQ (reference sequence). CDR3 length: 13 residues. V lost 5 bases and J lost 3, with 10 bases in between. Written as DNA, the CDR3 is TGTGCCAGCAGCAAAGGGGTTGACTATGGCTACACCTTC. Translated, it gives CASSKGVDYGYTF.

V and J are TRBV6-5 and TRBJ1-5, with 9 positions matching TRBD1. The ends lost 6 bases at V and 10 bases at J; junction bases unmatched: 10. The CDR3 is made up of 14 amino acids. Germline V CDR1 and CDR2: MNHEY, SVGAGI. CDR3 sequence: CASRKSGQGNPQHF. The CDR3 nucleotides read TGTGCCAGCAGAAAATCGGGACAGGGTAATCCCCAGCATTTT.